Listed below are T cell receptor beta chains from one sample, sequenced in a study of CD8 T cells in ankylosing spondylitis. MiXCR, applied by TCRdb to the 5' RACE reads, yields one record per CDR3 protein. The sample holds approximately 200,000 distinct CDR3 sequences, about 13% seen once. The sequenced sample was blood, either unsorted or a sorted T cell fraction (not recorded which). Every receptor here comes from a male donor with ankylosing spondylitis or in good health (not recorded which). The CDR3 runs from the conserved cysteine through the conserved F or W. The order of the fields is J gene, V gene, clone size, D gene, CDR3 protein, CDR3 DNA. D genes are given only for firm matches. Clone size is not always given. Where it is, it says once, few, many or a class for expanded clones.

>TRBJ1-2|TRBV10-3|many|-
CAISEPAKEGAGEAYGYTF
TGTGCCATCAGTGAGCCCGCTAAAGAAGGGGCAGGAGAAGCCTATGGCTACACCTTC
>TRBJ1-1|TRBV4-1|few|TRBD1
CASSQDWTGYDTEAFF
TGCGCCAGCAGCCAAGATTGGACAGGGTATGACACTGAAGCTTTCTTT
>TRBJ1-5|TRBV30|few|-
CAWSKGNQPQHF
TGTGCCTGGAGTAAAGGAAATCAGCCCCAGCATTTT
>TRBJ1-1|TRBV4-1|few|-
CASSQDTRGKYTEAFF
TGCGCCAGCAGCCAAGATACCAGGGGAAAGTACACTGAAGCTTTCTTT
>TRBJ1-1|TRBV13|-|-
CASSLVPEEAFF
TGTGCCAGCAGCTTAGTACCTGAGGAAGCTTTCTTT
>TRBJ1-1|TRBV7-9|few|TRBD1
CASSLGQGASTEAFF
TGTGCCAGCAGCCTGGGACAGGGAGCGAGCACTGAAGCTTTCTTT
>TRBJ2-7|TRBV27|-|TRBD2
CASSWTGTSGNYEQYF
TGTGCCAGCAGTTGGACCGGGACTAGCGGGAACTACGAGCAGTACTTC
>TRBJ1-2|TRBV5-1|-|TRBD1
CASSPGQGGNYGYTF
TGCGCCAGCAGCCCGGGACAGGGTGGAAACTATGGCTACACCTTC
>TRBJ1-1|TRBV14|few|TRBD1
CASSLRLGGASEAFF
TGTGCCAGCAGCCTCCGACTAGGGGGCGCCTCTGAAGCTTTCTTT
>TRBJ1-1|TRBV27|many|-
CASSPGVLNTEAFF
TGTGCCAGCAGCCCCGGGGTCCTGAACACTGAAGCTTTCTTT
>TRBJ1-1|TRBV10-2|few|-
CASIGESEAFF
TGCGCCAGCATCGGGGAATCCGAAGCTTTCTTT
>TRBJ2-1|TRBV12-5|few|-
CASGPWTNEQFF
TGTGCTAGTGGTCCCTGGACAAATGAGCAGTTCTTC
>TRBJ1-2|TRBV12-3/TRBV12-4|few|-
CASSLAGGGNGYTF
TGTGCCAGCAGTTTAGCTGGTGGGGGAAATGGCTACACCTTC
>TRBJ2-1|TRBV10-1|few|TRBD1
CASSLSTGDSYNEQFF
TGCGCCAGCAGCTTGTCGACAGGGGACTCCTACAATGAGCAGTTCTTC
>TRBJ1-1|TRBV5-1|few|-
CASSLAGGAHTEAFF
TGCGCCAGCAGCTTGGCCGGGGGGGCGCACACTGAAGCTTTCTTT
>TRBJ1-1|TRBV11-1|few|TRBD1
CASSPRDRGYTEAFF
TGTGCCAGCAGCCCGAGGGACAGGGGGTACACTGAAGCTTTCTTT